These 27 T cell receptor beta chains came from one sample sequenced in a study of blood T cell repertoires in COVID-19. The table came from immunoSEQ multiplex PCR; TCRdb's copy has only in-frame clones and leaves some out. The sample records roughly 410,000 clones, about 90% being singletons. The sequencing input was peripheral blood. The receptors shown here come from a man between 40 and 49 years old with acute or convalescent COVID-19.

The chain uses TRBV29-1 and TRBJ2-1, with 7 bases aligning to TRBD2. In germline, CDR1 is SQVTM, CDR2 ANQGSEA. The CDR3 is 14 residues long. With 4 bases clipped from V and 3 bases from J, the junction kept 6 bases outside the gene matches. CDR3 DNA sequence: TGCAGCGTTGTGGGCGGGAGCCACTACAATGAGCAGTTCTTC. It encodes CSVVGGSHYNEQFF.

The chain carries TRBV29-1 and TRBJ2-7; unclear D gene. The CDR3 covers 15 residues. The V end lost 6 bases, the J end lost 2 bases, and 20 bases lay between the germline ends. Germline-derived CDR1 and CDR2 are SQVTM and ANQGSEA. CDR3 nucleotides: TGCAGCGTAGAAATCTTGGGCACAAACACCTACGAGCAGTACTTC. Its protein is CSVEILGTNTYEQYF.

V gene TRBV5-1 combines with J gene TRBJ2-7; 8 nucleotides align to TRBD1. This CDR3 is built from 16 residues. After removal of 4 bases from V and 3 bases from J, the junction contained 12 bases not matched to a gene. Germline V gives CDR1 SGHRS, CDR2 YFSETQ. CDR3 region: CASSPGMTGAYYEQYF. The CDR3 DNA sequence: TGCGCCAGCAGCCCGGGTATGACAGGGGCTTACTACGAGCAGTACTTC.

The V and J genes are TRBV28 and TRBJ2-7; 8 positions match TRBD1. Germline V lookup: CDR1 MDHEN, CDR2 SYDVKM. CDR3 length: 16 amino acids. With V trimmed by 1 base and J by 5 bases, 10 bases remained unmatched. In DNA, the CDR3 is TGTGCCAGCAGTTTATTCCCAGGACAGGGTATCGACGAGCAGTACTTC. Protein product: CASSLFPGQGIDEQYF. The full variable domain, with the rest looked up from reference TRBV28 and TRBJ2-7, is DVKVTQSSRYLVKRTGEKVFLECVQDMDHENMFWYRQDPGLGLRLIYFSYDVKMKEKGDIPEGYSVSREKKERFSLILESASTNQTSMYLCASSLFPGQGIDEQYFGPGTRLTVT.

This chain joins TRBV6-5 and TRBJ1-2, with a tentative D call TRBD1 (6 bases). With 8 bases removed from V and 0 bases from J, the gap between germline ends came to 13 bases. The V gene's germline CDR1 is MNHEY and CDR2 SVGAGI. CDR3 length equals 14 residues. The CDR3 reads CASFRDIANYGYTF. CDR3 in DNA: TGTGCCAGCTTCCGGGACATAGCTAACTATGGCTACACCTTC.

The CDR3 sequence is CASSLFLGEEQDNYGYTF. The CDR3 nucleotides are TGTGCCAGCAGCTTATTTTTAGGTGAGGAACAGGACAACTATGGCTACACCTTC. The chain links TRBV11-2 to TRBJ1-2; perhaps TRBD1 as D (5 bases). The germline V and J ends were trimmed by 2 bases and 2 bases, with 21 bases remaining between them. The CDR3 covers 18 residues. Germline CDR1 is SGHAT and CDR2 is FQNNGV.

This clone has just a few counts. The chain carries TRBV6-2 or TRBV6-3 and TRBJ2-1, with 12 bases fitting TRBD1. The CDR3 loop spans 16 amino acids. Germline CDR1 MNHEY, CDR2 SVGEGT. The V segment lost 5 bases and the J segment 5 bases; nucleotides outside the gene matches: 7. The CDR3 loop is CASSTRDRGLDNEQFF. The CDR3 DNA reads as TGTGCCAGCAGTACCCGGGACAGGGGGCTTGACAATGAGCAGTTCTTC.

V and J are TRBV2 and TRBJ1-1, with a possible D match to TRBD1 (5 bases). Germline CDR1 SNHLY, CDR2 FYNNEI. V was shortened by 6 bases and J by 2 bases, with 19 bases between the two germline ends. This CDR3 is built from 16 residues. This CDR3 is CASRGHYPLLNTEAFF. The CDR3 bases are TGTGCCAGCAGAGGACACTACCCATTATTAAACACTGAAGCTTTCTTT.

V and J are TRBV7-9 and TRBJ1-2, with D possibly TRBD1 on 5 matching bases. CDR1 is SEHNR and CDR2 is FQNEAQ in the germline V gene (reference sequence). This CDR3 is built from 14 residues. V shed 1 base and J shed 6 bases, with 12 bases lying between them. CDR3 sequence: CASSLVRREDGYTF. The CDR3 DNA sequence: TGTGCCAGCAGCTTAGTCCGCAGGGAAGATGGCTACACCTTC.

The chain is built from TRBV30 and TRBJ1-4; 8 nucleotides match TRBD1. This CDR3 has 15 amino acids. In germline, CDR1 is GTSNPN, CDR2 SVGIG (reference sequence). V shed 1 base and J 5 bases; nucleotides not matched to a gene: 6. The CDR3 loop is CAWSAGTGLNEKLFF. CDR3 nucleotide sequence: TGTGCCTGGAGTGCAGGGACAGGACTGAATGAAAAACTGTTTTTT. Full variable domain (rest looked up from reference TRBV30 and TRBJ1-4): SQTIHQWPATLVQPVGSPLSLECTVEGTSNPNLYWYRQAAGRGLQLLFYSVGIGQISSEVPQNLSASRPQDRQFILSSKKLLLSDSGFYLCAWSAGTGLNEKLFFGSGTQLSVL.

V usage is TRBV19 and J usage is TRBJ2-1; the match to TRBD2 covers 7 bases. V lost 7 bases to trimming and J lost 7 bases; unmatched junction nucleotides: 25. CDR3 length: 19 residues. From germline, CDR1 is LNHDA and CDR2 SQIVND (reference sequence). The CDR3 loop reads CASTKKGSRGRIAGNEQFF. DNA of the CDR3: TGTGCCAGTACGAAAAAAGGATCTCGCGGGAGAATCGCGGGTAATGAGCAGTTCTTC. Full variable domain (rest looked up from reference TRBV19 and TRBJ2-1): DGGITQSPKYLFRKEGQNVTLSCEQNLNHDAMYWYRQDPGQGLRLIYYSQIVNDFQKGDIAEGYSVSREKKESFPLTVTSAQKNPTAFYLCASTKKGSRGRIAGNEQFFGPGTRLTVL.

The genes are TRBV19 and TRBJ1-2; no clear D gene. Germline V lookup: CDR1 LNHDA, CDR2 SQIVND (reference sequence). The V and J ends lost 7 bases and 1 base respectively, with 16 bases between them. There are 15 residues in the CDR3. This CDR3 is CASTTKREGNYGYTF. For the CDR3, the DNA is TGTGCCAGTACAACAAAACGAGAGGGTAACTATGGCTACACCTTC.

This sequence joins TRBV5-1 and TRBJ2-3; 12 bases align to TRBD2. V lost 1 base to trimming and J lost 2 bases; unmatched junction nucleotides: 5. The germline V gene encodes CDR1 SGHRS and CDR2 YFSETQ. This CDR3 is 17 amino acids long. The CDR3 is CASSLWLAGGVTDTQYF. DNA of the CDR3: TGCGCCAGCAGCTTGTGGCTAGCGGGAGGGGTCACAGATACGCAGTATTTT.

The chain combines TRBV5-6 with TRBJ1-5; D is ambiguous. The CDR3 is 14 amino acids. The V gene lost 1 base and the J gene lost 4 bases, with 9 bases spanning the gap. Germline V gene lookup returns CDR1 SGHDT and CDR2 YYEEEE. As DNA, the CDR3 is TGTGCCAGCAGCTTGTTGTTGGCAAATCAGCCCCAGCATTTT. The encoded protein is CASSLLLANQPQHF.

This clone was recorded at least ten times. Distinct nucleotide sequences in the sample also encode this CDR3. V and J are TRBV6-1 and TRBJ2-5; 12 nucleotides align to TRBD2. V shed 2 bases and J 4 bases; nucleotides not matched to a gene: 2. This CDR3 has 15 amino acids. Germline V lookup: CDR1 MNHNS, CDR2 SASEGT. The DNA of the CDR3 is TGTGCCAGCAGTGAACTAGCGGGAGGGCCAGAGACCCAGTACTTC. This codes for CASSELAGGPETQYF.

This clone was observed a single time. The CDR3 bases are TGTGCCAGCACCATGGGACAGGGGGGCCAAGAGACCCAGTACTTC. Residues: CASTMGQGGQETQYF. The chain uses TRBV6-5 and TRBJ2-5; 11 bases fit TRBD1. The CDR3 covers 15 residues. Germline values: CDR1 MNHEY, CDR2 SVGAGI. Unmatched junction bases numbered 5, after V lost 7 bases and J lost 1 base.

V and J are TRBV10-3 and TRBJ2-7, with TRBD1 matching over 12 bases. Germline V gene data show CDR1 as ENHRY and CDR2 as SYGVKD. V trimming: 10 bases; J trimming: 6 bases; junction bases outside the gene matches: 10. The CDR3 totals 14 residues. DNA of the CDR3: TGTGCCACAACTCCGGGACAGGGGGCGGGCGAGCAGTACTTC. As protein: CATTPGQGAGEQYF.

The CDR3 sequence: CASARMVAGLDEQFF. The CDR3 bases are TGTGCCAGCGCTCGGATGGTAGCGGGATTGGATGAGCAGTTCTTC. The rearrangement uses TRBV2 and TRBJ2-1; 8 bases are a match to TRBD2. J lost 8 bases, V lost 8 bases, and 14 bases had no gene match. Germline V gene lookup returns CDR1 SNHLY and CDR2 FYNNEI. There are 15 residues in the CDR3. The whole variable domain, remainder taken from reference TRBV2 and TRBJ2-1, is EPEVTQTPSHQVTQMGQEVILRCVPISNHLYFYWYRQILGQKVEFLVSFYNNEISEKSEIFDDQFSVERPDGSNFTLKIRSTKLEDSAMYFCASARMVAGLDEQFFGPGTRLTVL.

This chain connects TRBV27 to TRBJ2-2; 9 bases are shared with TRBD2. Per germline, CDR1 MNHEY and CDR2 SMNVEV (reference sequence). The CDR3 loop spans 15 amino acids. Trimming cost V 1 base and J 7 bases; bases outside gene matches: 4. CDR3 sequence: CASSLLAGAGGELFF. The DNA of the CDR3 is TGTGCCAGCAGTTTATTAGCGGGAGCGGGCGGGGAGCTGTTTTTT.

The gene calls are TRBV2 and TRBJ2-7; the match to TRBD2 covers 7 bases. V gave up 4 bases and J gave up 5 bases; unmatched junction bases: 8. Germline V gene sequence: CDR1 SNHLY, CDR2 FYNNEI. The CDR3 has 14 residues. The CDR3 spells CASSGGRERNEQYF. The CDR3 DNA is TGTGCCAGCAGTGGGGGGAGGGAGAGGAACGAGCAGTACTTC.

The V call is TRBV7-2, the J call TRBJ1-1; 8 nucleotides match TRBD1. The CDR3 has 15 residues. V was pared by 5 bases and J by 1 base, with 6 bases of the junction left unmatched. CDR1 is SGHTA, CDR2 FQGNSA, per germline. The CDR3 nucleotides are TGTGCCAGCAGCCTCTCAGGGGGCACGAACACTGAAGCTTTCTTT. It is translated as CASSLSGGTNTEAFF.

This chain connects TRBV7-2 to TRBJ2-7; the match to TRBD1 covers 7 bases. CDR1 is SGHTA and CDR2 is FQGNSA in the germline V gene. V shed 0 bases and J 7 bases; nucleotides not matched to a gene: 9. The CDR3 loop spans 15 amino acids. CDR3 nucleotides: TGTGCCAGCAGCTTAGCCCGGGACAGCCTGGGGGAGCAGTACTTC. Its protein is CASSLARDSLGEQYF. The full variable domain, in which reference TRBV7-2 and TRBJ2-7 provide the parts outside the CDR3, is GAGVSQSPSNKVTEKGKDVELRCDPISGHTALYWYRQSLGQGLEFLIYFQGNSAPDKSGLPSDRFSAERTGGSVSTLTIQRTQQEDSAVYLCASSLARDSLGEQYFGPGTRLTVT.

The chain employs TRBV6-5 and TRBJ1-5; 9 nucleotides line up with TRBD1. Trimming took 8 bases from V and 6 from J; bases not matched to a gene: 5. The CDR3 sequence is 13 residues long. CDR1 MNHEY and CDR2 SVGAGI come from the germline V gene. CDR3 loop: CASARDRVQPQHF. DNA of the CDR3: TGTGCCAGCGCCCGGGACAGGGTTCAGCCCCAGCATTTT.

The chain employs TRBV27 and TRBJ2-7; 7 bases map to TRBD1. J was trimmed by 0 bases and V by 2 bases; bases with no gene match: 4. The germline V gene encodes CDR1 MNHEY and CDR2 SMNVEV (reference sequence). The CDR3 length is 15 residues. CDR3 DNA: TGTGCCAGCAGTTTAGCCGCAGGGGGCTCCTACGAGCAGTACTTC. Encoded protein: CASSLAAGGSYEQYF.

V and J are TRBV19 and TRBJ2-2, with TRBD1 identical over 8 bases. Per the germline V gene, CDR1 is LNHDA and CDR2 is SQIVND (reference sequence). This CDR3 has 13 amino acids. With V trimmed by 5 bases and J by 7 bases, 3 bases remained unmatched. The CDR3 sequence is CASSHRGVGELFF. Here the CDR3 DNA reads TGTGCCAGTAGTCACAGGGGGGTCGGGGAGCTGTTTTTT.

This clone was observed a few times. The J gene is TRBJ2-4, the V gene TRBV12-5; D call uncertain. Per germline, CDR1 LGHNT and CDR2 FRNRAP. This CDR3 has 16 amino acids. The germline V and J ends were trimmed by 0 bases and 4 bases, with 13 bases remaining between them. CDR3 coding DNA: TGTGCTAGTGGTTTGGTAGAGCGCGGCCGTAAAAACATTCAGTACTTC. This sequence encodes CASGLVERGRKNIQYF.

The chain combines TRBV29-1 with TRBJ1-4, with a possible D match to TRBD1 (6 bases). Germline-derived CDR1 and CDR2 are SQVTM and ANQGSEA. Trimming pared 6 bases from V and 4 bases from J, leaving 12 bases between. The CDR3 has 13 residues. The CDR3 loop is CSVGTRGNEKLFF. Here the CDR3 DNA reads TGCAGCGTCGGGACAAGGGGTAATGAAAAACTGTTTTTT.